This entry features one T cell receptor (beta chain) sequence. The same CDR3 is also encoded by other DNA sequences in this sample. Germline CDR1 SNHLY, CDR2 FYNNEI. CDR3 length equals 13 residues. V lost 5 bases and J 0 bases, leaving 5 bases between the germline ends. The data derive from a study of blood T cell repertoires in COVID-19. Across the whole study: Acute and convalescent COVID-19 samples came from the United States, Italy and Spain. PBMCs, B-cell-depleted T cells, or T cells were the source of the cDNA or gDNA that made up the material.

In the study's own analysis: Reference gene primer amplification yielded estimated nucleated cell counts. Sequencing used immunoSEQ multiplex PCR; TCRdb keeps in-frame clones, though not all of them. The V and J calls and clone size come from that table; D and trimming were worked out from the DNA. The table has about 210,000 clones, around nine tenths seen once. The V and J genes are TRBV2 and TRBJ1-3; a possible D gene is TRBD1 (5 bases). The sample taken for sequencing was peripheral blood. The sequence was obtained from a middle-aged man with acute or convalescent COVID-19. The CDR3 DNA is TGTGCCAGCAGTCAGGGCTCTGGAAACACCATATATTTT. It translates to CASSQGSGNTIYF.